This entry lists 21 T cell receptor beta chains sequenced from one sample in a study of EBV T-cell therapy then PD-1 blockade in nasopharyngeal carcinoma (dated by TCRdb to the early 2020s). Their target antigens are unknown. The treatment or condition label for this specimen denotes: AdE1-LMPpoly-expanded autologous EBV-specific T-cell therapy followed by anti-PD-1 nivolumab. Libraries were prepared through the immunoSEQ multiplex PCR assay. The source is immuneACCESS, and TCRdb retained only in-frame sequences with V and J called. Part of the clones is not carried over; for the studies checked, unresolved V genes explain less than half of this, and the remainder is unexplained. The sample data list roughly 22,000 clones, and 70% to 85% of these were observed just once. The ten most abundant clones make up around 24% of the sample. The sample here was CD8+ T cells from blood, taken at day -245 from a patient whose treatment included autologous EBV-specific T cells and nivolumab. The origin of the receptors is a man aged 40-50 years with nasopharyngeal carcinoma.

The J gene is TRBJ1-1, the V gene TRBV19; D is perhaps TRBD1 (6 bases). V dropped 3 bases and J dropped 1 base, with 18 bases sitting between them. The CDR3 is made up of 17 amino acids. Germline values: CDR1 LNHDA, CDR2 SQIVND (reference sequence). The CDR3 sequence: CASSIVWRDTRNTEAFF. CDR3 coding DNA: TGTGCCAGTAGTATCGTCTGGCGGGACACCAGGAACACTGAAGCTTTCTTT.

This chain joins TRBV7-9 and TRBJ2-1; 7 bases align to TRBD1. Germline V gives CDR1 SEHNR, CDR2 FQNEAQ (reference sequence). The CDR3 has 15 amino acids. After removal of 3 bases from V and 6 bases from J, the junction contained 8 bases not matched to a gene. The DNA of the CDR3 is TGTGCCAGCAGCTTTAGGGGGCCGCCTGTCAATGAGCAGTTCTTC. Its translation is CASSFRGPPVNEQFF.

The chain recombines TRBV28 with TRBJ2-7; the match to TRBD2 covers 9 bases. The ends lost 1 base at V and 0 bases at J; junction bases unmatched: 1. The CDR3 totals 15 residues. CDR1 and CDR2 (germline): MDHEN, SYDVKM. CDR3 coding DNA: TGTGCCAGCAGTTTATTTAGCGGGGGCTCCTACGAGCAGTACTTC. It is translated as CASSLFSGGSYEQYF.

V is TRBV4-3 and J is TRBJ2-2; possibly TRBD2 for D (6 bases). V was clipped by 1 base and J by 9 bases, with 21 bases between them. CDR3 length: 17 residues. Germline assignment: CDR1 LGHNA and CDR2 YSLEER. Written as DNA, the CDR3 is TGCGCCAGCAGCCAAGCGGGGCCAGGGTGGAGGGCGAGGGAGCTGTTTTTT. The encoded protein is CASSQAGPGWRARELFF.

The chain recombines TRBV4-2 with TRBJ1-1; no clear D gene. The germline V and J ends were trimmed by 2 bases and 10 bases, with 8 bases remaining between them. There are 11 residues in the CDR3. Germline CDR1 LGHNA, CDR2 YNFKEQ. CDR3 in DNA: TGTGCCAGCAGCCAAAAGGGTTTAGCTTTCTTT. It codes for CASSQKGLAFF.

The chain couples TRBV7-9 to TRBJ1-2; 11 nucleotides match TRBD1. CDR1 and CDR2 (germline): SEHNR, FQNEAQ (reference sequence). The CDR3 length is 14 residues. Trimming at V came to 4 bases and at J to 6 bases, leaving 4 bases not matched to a gene. CDR3 nucleotide sequence: TGTGCCAGCAGCTCCGGACAGGGGGCGAATGGCTACACCTTC. Encoded protein: CASSSGQGANGYTF.

The chain carries TRBV6-2 or TRBV6-3 and TRBJ2-7, with TRBD1 identical over 9 bases. From germline, CDR1 is MNHEY and CDR2 SVGEGT. The CDR3 is 14 residues long. V dropped 6 bases and J dropped 1; count of bases not matched to a gene: 4. CDR3 coding DNA: TGTGCCAGCAGCTCGGGACAGGGTTCCTACGAGCAGTACTTC. The encoded protein is CASSSGQGSYEQYF.

The gene calls are TRBV13 and TRBJ2-2; D may be TRBD1 (6 bases). V was trimmed by 5 bases and J by 5 bases, leaving 9 bases between them. The germline V gene encodes CDR1 PRHDT and CDR2 FYEKMQ (reference sequence). The CDR3 is made up of 13 amino acids. The CDR3 spells CASSTQGTGELFF. The CDR3 region has the DNA TGTGCCAGCAGCACCCAGGGGACCGGGGAGCTGTTTTTT. The variable domain in full, with the rest retrieved from reference TRBV13 and TRBJ2-2, is AAGVIQSPRHLIKEKRETATLKCYPIPRHDTVYWYQQGPGQDPQFLISFYEKMQSDKGSIPDRFSAQQFSDYHSELNMSSLELGDSALYFCASSTQGTGELFFGEGSRLTVL.

The genes are TRBV4-3 and TRBJ1-1; D ambiguous. Trimming took off 3 bases at V and 3 bases at J, with 8 bases between the two ends. Germline values: CDR1 LGHNA, CDR2 YSLEER. This CDR3 spans 13 amino acids. The CDR3 region is CASSQGWHTEAFF. CDR3 DNA: TGCGCCAGCAGCCAGGGCTGGCACACTGAAGCTTTCTTT.

The chain uses TRBV27 and TRBJ2-2; D is undetermined. Trimming shortened V by 3 bases and J by 1 base, and 6 bases separated the two germline ends. The V gene's germline CDR1 is MNHEY and CDR2 SMNVEV (reference sequence). The CDR3 extends over 14 amino acids. The CDR3 is CASSLGWNTGELFF. CDR3 sequence (DNA): TGTGCCAGCAGTTTGGGATGGAACACCGGGGAGCTGTTTTTT.

The chain links TRBV6-2 or TRBV6-3 to TRBJ1-1, with TRBD1 matching over 8 bases. CDR1 is MNHEY and CDR2 is SVGEGT in the germline V gene. The CDR3 extends over 14 amino acids. V shed 6 bases, J shed 11 bases, and the junction held 14 bases outside the gene matches. CDR3 amino acids: CASSLIGQGRVAFF. The CDR3 DNA follows: TGTGCCAGCAGCCTCATAGGACAGGGAAGAGTGGCTTTCTTT.

This clone was seen a few times. J is TRBJ1-6 and V is TRBV28, with D tentatively TRBD1 (5 bases). The V gene lost 11 bases and the J gene lost 9 bases, with 14 bases spanning the gap. Germline V gives CDR1 MDHEN, CDR2 SYDVKM. CDR3 length equals 12 residues. DNA for the CDR3: TGTGCCGTCGATGCGGGGCGTTCACCCCTCCACTTT. This encodes CAVDAGRSPLHF.

CDR3 DNA: TGTGCCAGCAGCTTAGAGAGGAGGGACTCCTACAATGAGCAGTTCTTC. Translated: CASSLERRDSYNEQFF. The chain has TRBV7-9 and TRBJ2-1, with a weak D call TRBD2 (6 bases). Germline CDR1 SEHNR, CDR2 FQNEAQ (reference sequence). V was pared by 1 base and J by 0 bases, with 10 bases between. The CDR3 runs to 16 residues. Drawing the rest from reference TRBV7-9 and TRBJ2-1, the complete variable domain is DTGVSQNPRHKITKRGQNVTFRCDPISEHNRLYWYRQTLGQGPEFLTYFQNEAQLEKSRLLSDRFSAERPKGSFSTLEIQRTEQGDSAMYLCASSLERRDSYNEQFFGPGTRLTVL.

The chain recombines TRBV7-3 with TRBJ2-3; D remains unclear. This CDR3 comprises 12 residues. The V end was cut by 2 bases, the J end by 6 bases, with 6 bases between. Germline values: CDR1 SGHTA, CDR2 FQGTGA. The CDR3 loop reads CASSLVGDTQYF. In DNA, the CDR3 is TGTGCCAGCAGCTTAGTGGGGGATACGCAGTATTTT.

This clone was picked up a small number of times. The chain employs TRBV6-2 or TRBV6-3 and TRBJ1-1; a weak D match, TRBD1 (5 bases). From germline, CDR1 is MNHEY and CDR2 SVGEGT. V gave up 5 bases and J gave up 5 bases, with 15 bases separating them. CDR3 length: 14 amino acids. CDR3 nucleotide sequence: TGTGCCAGCAGTCCAAAGACAGTGCGGACTGAAGCTTTCTTT. Its translation is CASSPKTVRTEAFF.

This chain joins TRBV7-2 and TRBJ1-6, with a possible D match to TRBD1 (6 bases). Germline V lookup: CDR1 SGHTA, CDR2 FQGNSA. The CDR3 consists of 15 residues. V lost 5 bases and J 4 bases, leaving 12 bases between the germline ends. The CDR3, as DNA: TGTGCCAGCAGCCGCCCGGACAGATATAATTCACCCCTCCACTTT. This encodes CASSRPDRYNSPLHF.

The chain recombines TRBV7-7 with TRBJ2-5, with a possible D match to TRBD1 (5 bases). V dropped 2 bases and J dropped 6 bases, with 10 bases sitting between them. The CDR3 covers 13 residues. Germline lookup yields CDR1 SSHAT and CDR2 FNYEAQ (reference sequence). DNA of the CDR3: TGTGCCAGCAGCTTATGGCAGGGCAAGACCCAGTACTTC. As protein: CASSLWQGKTQYF.

The chain uses TRBV7-8 and TRBJ2-2; D call uncertain. The CDR3 extends over 11 amino acids. Trimming stripped 0 bases from V and 7 bases from J, with 0 bases between. Germline V gene data show CDR1 as SGHVS and CDR2 as FQNEAQ. CDR3 loop: CASSLAGELFF. The CDR3 DNA reads TGTGCCAGCAGCTTAGCCGGGGAGCTGTTTTTT.

The chain uses TRBV30 and TRBJ1-2; D may be TRBD1 (5 bases). The ends were cut back, 4 bases at V and 4 bases at J, with 10 bases in the middle. CDR3 size: 12 residues. The germline gives CDR1 GTSNPN, CDR2 SVGIG (reference sequence). In nucleotides, the CDR3 is TGTGCCTGGACCCGGGGGGTCTATGGCTACACCTTC. This translates into CAWTRGVYGYTF.

V and J are TRBV6-2 or TRBV6-3 and TRBJ2-7, with D perhaps matching TRBD2 (6 bases). Trimming shortened V by 5 bases and J by 3 bases, and 11 bases separated the two germline ends. The CDR3 loop spans 13 amino acids. Germline lookup yields CDR1 MNHEY and CDR2 SVGEGT. The CDR3 nucleotides are TGTGCCAGCAGTCCCCGGGAGTACTACGAGCAGTACTTC. This codes for CASSPREYYEQYF.

A note on this clone: A far larger clone is one base from this, pointing to a likely read error. V is TRBV7-8 and J is TRBJ2-7; 8 bases agree with TRBD1. V dropped 8 bases and J dropped 0; count of bases not matched to a gene: 9. CDR3 length: 15 amino acids. In germline, CDR1 is SGHVS, CDR2 FQNEAQ. The CDR3 DNA sequence: TGTGCCAGCTGCGCACGACAGGGGCCCTCCTACGAGCAGTACTTC. Its protein is CASCARQGPSYEQYF.